This T cell receptor (beta chain) is drawn from a study of vaccination and CD4 T cells after COVID-19. Trimming cost V 5 bases and J 6 bases; bases outside gene matches: 12. This CDR3 spans 17 amino acids. The germline V gene encodes CDR1 SGHAT and CDR2 FQNNGV. Sample treatment: roughly ten-day PBMC culture with coronavirus spike peptide pools or control peptides (ViraFEST assay). Pre-COVID-19 pandemic sampling (2011-2018) yielded the unexposed donor's CD4+ T cells. Expansion of antigen-specific T cells with peptide pools by ViraFEST preceded sequencing of TCRs. With respect to this clonotype: Its antigen is not identified.

Researchers used the Oncomine TCR Beta short-read assay to sequence DNA from cultured CD4+ T cells. A single record per CDR3 protein comes from TCRdb applying MiXCR to the PCR reads. This table holds approximately 8,800 distinct CDR3 sequences, just under 40% found once. Sequenced input: CD4+ T cells from blood, cultured in vitro. The chain carries TRBV11-2 and TRBJ2-5, with 13 bases aligning to TRBD2. The sequence derives from a human donor in good health. The CDR3 DNA sequence: TGTGCCAGCAGCCGGTGGAAACTAGCGGGGGGGCTAAAGACCCAGTACTTC. Translation gives CASSRWKLAGGLKTQYF.